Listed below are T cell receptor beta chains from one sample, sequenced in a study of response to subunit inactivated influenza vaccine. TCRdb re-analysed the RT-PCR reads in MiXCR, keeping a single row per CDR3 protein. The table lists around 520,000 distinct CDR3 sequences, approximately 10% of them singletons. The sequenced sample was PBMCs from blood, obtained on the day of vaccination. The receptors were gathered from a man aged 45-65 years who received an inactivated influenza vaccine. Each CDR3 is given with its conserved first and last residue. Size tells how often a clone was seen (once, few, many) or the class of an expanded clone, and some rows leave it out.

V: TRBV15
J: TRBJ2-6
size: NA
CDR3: CATGARGYGANVLTF

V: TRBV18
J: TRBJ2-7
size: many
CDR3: CASSPGRTYEQYF

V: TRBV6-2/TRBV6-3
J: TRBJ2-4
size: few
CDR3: CASSYSSPWTSGGENIQYF

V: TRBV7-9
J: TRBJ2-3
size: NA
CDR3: CASSLGSAASIDTQYF

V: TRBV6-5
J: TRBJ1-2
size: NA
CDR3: CASSYVLVGGYTF

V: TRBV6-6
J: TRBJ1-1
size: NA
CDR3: CASSYRSVEAFF

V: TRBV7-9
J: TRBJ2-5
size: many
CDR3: CASSRGTGRETQYF

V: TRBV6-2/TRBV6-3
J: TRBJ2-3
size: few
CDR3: CASSYSREGLSPPWGTDTQYF

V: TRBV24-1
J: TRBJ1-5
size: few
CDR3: CATSPSGVGKNQPQHF

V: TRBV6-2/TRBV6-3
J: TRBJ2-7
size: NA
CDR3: CASSRGQESYEQYF

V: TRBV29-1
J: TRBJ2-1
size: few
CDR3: CSVEIPIRMLAGGIEQFF

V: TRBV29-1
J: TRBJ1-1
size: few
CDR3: CSVAPRQTNTEAFF

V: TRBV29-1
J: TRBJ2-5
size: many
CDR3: CSVAGSQETQYF

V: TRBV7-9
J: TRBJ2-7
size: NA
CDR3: CASSRISGGPLPYEQYF

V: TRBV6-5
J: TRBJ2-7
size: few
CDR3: CATRAGSYEQYF

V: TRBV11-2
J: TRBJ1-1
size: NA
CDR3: CASSLDPPPSEAFF

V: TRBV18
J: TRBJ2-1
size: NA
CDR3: CASSPLSGRAAQFF

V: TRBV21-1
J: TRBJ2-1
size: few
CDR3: CASSKARQGTYNEQFF

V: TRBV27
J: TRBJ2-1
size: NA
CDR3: CASRQYRGGRYNEQFF

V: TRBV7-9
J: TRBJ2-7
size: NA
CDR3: CASSSSTGGGF

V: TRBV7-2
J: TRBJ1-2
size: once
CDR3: CASGRQGATYGYTF

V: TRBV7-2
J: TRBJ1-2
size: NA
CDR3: CASSPNRDGYTF

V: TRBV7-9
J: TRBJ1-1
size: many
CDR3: CASSLTANTEAFF

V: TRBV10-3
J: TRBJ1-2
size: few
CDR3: CAISESKWGYTF

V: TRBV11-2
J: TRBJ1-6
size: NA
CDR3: CASSRQEGISPLHF

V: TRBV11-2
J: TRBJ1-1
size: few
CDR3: CASSPTRVYGVVGTEAFF

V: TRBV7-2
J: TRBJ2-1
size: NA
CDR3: CASSLTGGGIYNEQFF

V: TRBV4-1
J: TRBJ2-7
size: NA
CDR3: CASSQDSGRTGEQYF

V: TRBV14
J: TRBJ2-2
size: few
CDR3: CASSQASETGELFF

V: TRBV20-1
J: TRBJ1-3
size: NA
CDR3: CSARAPDTKGNTIYF

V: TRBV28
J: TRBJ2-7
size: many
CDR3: CASSYTYEQYF

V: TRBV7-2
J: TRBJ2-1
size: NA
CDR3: CASSPDRAAGEQFF

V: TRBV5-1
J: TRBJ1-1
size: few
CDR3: CASSPEDRLGAFF

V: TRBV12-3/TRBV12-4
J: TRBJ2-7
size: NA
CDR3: CASSLTSTGTGSYEQYF

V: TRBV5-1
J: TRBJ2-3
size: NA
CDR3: CASSLGRGIDTQYF

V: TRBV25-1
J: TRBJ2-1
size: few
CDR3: CASTPRRTGPYNEQFF